The next 20 T cell receptor beta chains were all read from a single sample in a study of T cell repertoires in cytomegalovirus infection. TCRdb reanalysed the reads using MiXCR and keeps one entry per CDR3 protein. Of fewer than 200,000 distinct CDR3 sequences in the sample, roughly a fifth were seen once. The sequencing sample was made of PBMCs. All receptors derive from a human donor in good health (CMV status not recorded). Some clones in this sample may be carry-over from other donors' samples.

This clonotype has ten or more counts. The rearrangement uses TRBV7-2 and TRBJ2-5; possible D gene TRBD1, 6 bases. Germline CDR1 SGHTA, CDR2 FQGNSA. The CDR3 length is 16 residues. V was cut by 5 bases and J by 1 base, with 17 bases left in between. The CDR3: CASSRGQLPFQETQYF. The CDR3 DNA follows: TGTGCCAGCAGCCGAGGACAGCTTCCTTTCCAAGAGACCCAGTACTTC. The full variable domain, completed using reference TRBV7-2 and TRBJ2-5, is GAGVSQSPSNKVTEKGKDVELRCDPISGHTALYWYRQSLGQGLEFLIYFQGNSAPDKSGLPSDRFSAERTGGSVSTLTIQRTQQEDSAVYLCASSRGQLPFQETQYFGPGTRLLVL.

This clonotype was seen repeatedly, ten times or more. The rearrangement joins TRBV28 to TRBJ2-7; the D call may be TRBD1 or TRBD2 (5 bases each). Germline CDR1 is MDHEN and CDR2 is SYDVKM. There are 14 residues in the CDR3. V was trimmed by 5 bases and J by 3 bases, leaving 14 bases between them. The DNA of the CDR3 is TGTGCCAGCAGTCGCCGGGACGCGGGCTACGAGCAGTACTTC. Its protein product is CASSRRDAGYEQYF.

The gene calls are TRBV18 and TRBJ2-7, with D perhaps being TRBD1 or TRBD2 (6 bases each). V was cut by 3 bases and J by 5 bases, with 20 bases left in between. CDR1 and CDR2 (germline): KGHSH, LQKENI. The CDR3 runs to 16 residues. The CDR3 region is CASSPQFSGAVDEQYF. The CDR3 DNA reads TGTGCCAGCTCACCCCAATTTTCGGGGGCGGTGGACGAGCAGTACTTC.

V is TRBV20-1 and J is TRBJ2-5, with a tentative D call TRBD1 (5 bases). The CDR3 totals 13 residues. V was trimmed by 3 bases and J by 5 bases, leaving 13 bases between them. Germline values: CDR1 DFQATT, CDR2 SNEGSKA (reference sequence). The CDR3 loop reads CSASVGARETQYF. In DNA, the CDR3 is TGCAGTGCTAGTGTAGGGGCGAGGGAGACCCAGTACTTC.

As regards this clonotype: One end of the junction fails to match germline, which may point to a read error. V is TRBV7-3 and J is TRBJ2-2; the match to TRBD1 covers 9 bases. Germline CDR1 and CDR2: SGHTA and FQGTGA. The CDR3 is made up of 16 amino acids. The CDR3 DNA follows: TGTGCCAGCAGCATAACAGGGGGCGTTGGCACCGGGGAGCTGTTTTTT. It yields the protein CASSITGGVGTGELFF.

This clonotype came up a few times. The V gene is TRBV29-1, the J gene TRBJ2-1; 7 bases are shared with TRBD2. Germline CDR1 is SQVTM and CDR2 is ANQGSEA. The length of the CDR3 is 10 residues. J lost 6 bases, V lost 7 bases, and 0 bases had no gene match. In DNA, the CDR3 is TGCAGCGGGGGGGGCAATGAGCAGTTCTTC. This encodes CSGGGNEQFF.

The chain is built from TRBV7-9 and TRBJ1-5; tentative D call: TRBD1 (6 bases). Trimming stripped 1 base from V and 4 bases from J, with 8 bases between. Germline loops: CDR1 SEHNR, CDR2 FQNEAQ (reference sequence). The CDR3 sequence is 14 residues long. The CDR3 bases are TGTGCCAGCAGCTTAGGGACAGATAATCAGCCCCAGCATTTT. Protein sequence: CASSLGTDNQPQHF.

This clonotype was recorded a few times. V gene TRBV6-5 combines with J gene TRBJ1-5; perhaps TRBD1 as D (5 bases). Trimming left V 6 bases short and J 9 bases short, with 15 bases between. The CDR3 sequence is 13 residues long. CDR1 and CDR2 (germline): MNHEY, SVGAGI. The DNA of the CDR3 is TGTGCCAGCAGAACCAGGGCCTTGGGGCCCCAGCATTTT. Its protein is CASRTRALGPQHF.

This clonotype was seen ten or more times. The gene calls are TRBV6-5 and TRBJ1-1, with D unresolved. This CDR3 has 14 residues. Trimming stripped 3 bases from V and 6 bases from J, with 14 bases between. Looked up from germline, CDR1 is MNHEY and CDR2 is SVGAGI. CDR3 DNA sequence: TGTGCCAGCAGTTATGGGCAAAGGAGGGCTGAAGCTTTCTTT. It codes for CASSYGQRRAEAFF.

This clonotype was counted a few times. The rearrangement links TRBV2 to TRBJ1-2, with 10 bases identical to TRBD1. J lost 10 bases, V lost 4 bases, and 3 bases had no gene match. There are 12 residues in the CDR3. Germline-derived CDR1 and CDR2 are SNHLY and FYNNEI. Written as DNA, the CDR3 is TGTGCCAGCAGTGGACAGGGGGCCGTCTACACCTTC. It codes for CASSGQGAVYTF.

V is TRBV12-3 or TRBV12-4 and J is TRBJ2-1; weak D call: TRBD1 (5 bases). V lost 7 bases and J 7 bases, leaving 8 bases between the germline ends. CDR3 length equals 11 residues. The CDR3 DNA follows: TGTGCCAGCACAAGGACAAATGAGCAGTTCTTC. Residues: CASTRTNEQFF.

At least ten counts were recorded for this clonotype. This chain links TRBV7-9 with TRBJ2-7; D is unclear. Germline loops: CDR1 SEHNR, CDR2 FQNEAQ (reference sequence). Trimming stripped 3 bases from V and 2 bases from J, with 11 bases between. The CDR3 is 14 amino acids. The CDR3 is CASSLIGKTYEQYF. CDR3 DNA sequence: TGTGCCAGCAGCTTGATCGGTAAAACCTACGAGCAGTACTTC.

This clonotype has ten or more counts. This chain connects TRBV7-9 to TRBJ2-3; 8 bases fit TRBD2. The CDR3 covers 16 residues. The ends lost 2 bases at V and 5 bases at J; junction bases unmatched: 9. CDR1 and CDR2 (germline): SEHNR, FQNEAQ (reference sequence). In nucleotides, the CDR3 is TGTGCCAGCAGCTTATATCGGGGGGGCCGGGGAGATACGCAGTATTTT. Translation gives CASSLYRGGRGDTQYF.

The chain combines TRBV7-2 with TRBJ2-1, with D perhaps matching TRBD2 (5 bases). The CDR3 length is 16 residues. Trimming stripped 5 bases from V and 6 bases from J, with 20 bases between. Per the germline V gene, CDR1 is SGHTA and CDR2 is FQGNSA. Written as DNA, the CDR3 is TGTGCCAGCAGCAATAGGAGGCTAGCAGTCTTCAATGAGCAGTTCTTC. Protein product: CASSNRRLAVFNEQFF.

J is TRBJ2-2 and V is TRBV4-3; tentatively, D is TRBD1 (6 bases). The germline gives CDR1 LGHNA, CDR2 YSLEER. This CDR3 region has 17 residues. Trimming removed 2 bases at V and 0 bases at J, with 13 bases between. The CDR3 reads CASSQRIGQSNTGELFF. CDR3 DNA sequence: TGCGCCAGCAGCCAACGGATTGGACAGTCGAACACCGGGGAGCTGTTTTTT.

This clonotype was seen repeatedly, ten times or more. The CDR3 nucleotides read TGTGCCAGCAGCTACGGAGCGGGGGCCGTGAGCTCCTACAATGAGCAGTTCTTC. This codes for CASSYGAGAVSSYNEQFF. The genes are TRBV7-3 and TRBJ2-1; TRBD2 aligns across 8 bases. V trimming: 4 bases; J trimming: 0 bases; junction bases outside the gene matches: 11. There are 18 residues in the CDR3. The germline CDR1 and CDR2 sequences are SGHTA and FQGTGA.

There are a few counts of this clonotype. The V and J genes are TRBV7-2 and TRBJ2-5, with 9 bases aligning to TRBD2. Unmatched junction bases numbered 8, after V lost 5 bases and J lost 1 base. Per germline, CDR1 SGHTA and CDR2 FQGNSA. The CDR3 length is 16 residues. This CDR3 is CASSRSSGEPQETQYF. CDR3 DNA sequence: TGTGCCAGCAGCCGCTCTAGCGGGGAACCCCAAGAGACCCAGTACTTC.

This chain joins TRBV7-8 and TRBJ2-1; D not certain. The CDR3 consists of 14 residues. Trimming took off 2 bases at V and 3 bases at J, with 8 bases between the two ends. CDR1 SGHVS and CDR2 FQNEAQ come from the germline V gene. CDR3 in DNA: TGTGCCAGCAGCTTATATGCGAGCTACAATGAGCAGTTCTTC. It is translated as CASSLYASYNEQFF.

This sequence joins TRBV4-3 and TRBJ2-2; 7 bases agree with TRBD1. After removal of 7 bases from V and 2 bases from J, the junction contained 4 bases not matched to a gene. The germline V gene encodes CDR1 LGHNA and CDR2 YSLEER. The CDR3 is made up of 14 amino acids. The CDR3, as DNA: TGCGCCAGCACGCGACAGGGTAACACCGGGGAGCTGTTTTTT. It specifies CASTRQGNTGELFF.

The rearrangement links TRBV6-1 to TRBJ1-3; maybe TRBD1 (5 bases). Germline-derived CDR1 and CDR2 are MNHNS and SASEGT. The CDR3 runs 15 residues. V shed 2 bases and J shed 4 bases, with 12 bases lying between them. In DNA, the CDR3 is TGTGCCAGCAGTGAATTCGGGACGCTAGGAAACACCATATATTTT. Translation: CASSEFGTLGNTIYF.